This TCR beta chain was recovered during a study of T cell responses to AZD1222 COVID-19 vaccine. Study observations and caveats: White British ancestry dominated among donors, who included more females, and clonal diversity was possibly underestimated.

Concerning this clone: Its specificity is unknown.

Libraries were prepared by immunoSEQ multiplex PCR; TCRdb keeps only in-frame clonotypes and omits some of them. This table has around 140,000 clones, over 75% appearing once. The specimen was peripheral blood, collected on day 0 of AZD1222 vaccination. The source of this sequence is an adult in good health.

In DNA form, the CDR3 reads TGTGCCAGCAGTGCTGAGGGTAATTTTCAGCCCCAGCATTTT. Its translation is CASSAEGNFQPQHF. The J gene is TRBJ1-5, the V gene TRBV6-4; unclear D gene. Germline V CDR1 and CDR2: MRHNA, SNTAGT. This CDR3 contains 14 residues. Trimming removed 4 bases from V and 6 bases from J, with 13 bases in between.